The rows below give T cell receptor beta chains drawn from one sample of a study of technical replicates of blood from a few donors. Generated by immunoSEQ multiplex PCR, the TCRdb table keeps only in-frame clones and is missing some. The sample yields some 56,000 clones, approximately 92% seen once. Sequenced material: PBMCs. These receptors originate from a human donor in good health. Some clones in this sample may be carry-over from other donors' samples. Each CDR3 is given with its conserved first and last residue. The order of the fields is V gene, J gene, CDR3 protein.

V gene: TRBV15; J gene: TRBJ2-6; CDR3 protein: CATSRVGQDSSGANVLTF
V gene: TRBV19; J gene: TRBJ2-7; CDR3 protein: CASSPGTGSAYEQYF
V gene: TRBV4-1; J gene: TRBJ2-5; CDR3 protein: CASSQRRAGETQYF
V gene: TRBV5-1; J gene: TRBJ2-7; CDR3 protein: CASSWTGLTYEQYF
V gene: TRBV7-9; J gene: TRBJ2-3; CDR3 protein: CASSLGGAADTQYF
V gene: TRBV2; J gene: TRBJ1-2; CDR3 protein: CASSATGYSVYTF
V gene: TRBV5-1; J gene: TRBJ2-3; CDR3 protein: CASSLYSLISPSTDTQYF
V gene: TRBV6-6; J gene: TRBJ1-5; CDR3 protein: CASSTPPQPQHF
V gene: TRBV5-6; J gene: TRBJ2-7; CDR3 protein: CASSWAWTGSSYEQYF
V gene: TRBV7-9; J gene: TRBJ2-3; CDR3 protein: CASSLSGTTSTDTQYF
V gene: TRBV2; J gene: TRBJ1-5; CDR3 protein: CASSAGQGAQPQHF
V gene: TRBV7-9; J gene: TRBJ2-7; CDR3 protein: CASSPVYRGTYEQYF
V gene: TRBV27; J gene: TRBJ2-1; CDR3 protein: CASATSGAYNEQFF
V gene: TRBV29-1; J gene: TRBJ2-7; CDR3 protein: CSVGDRQRVGAYEQYF
V gene: TRBV2; J gene: TRBJ1-2; CDR3 protein: CASTGVWDRNYGYTF
V gene: TRBV6-5; J gene: TRBJ1-2; CDR3 protein: CASTRQTYGYTF
V gene: TRBV7-9; J gene: TRBJ1-1; CDR3 protein: CASSLGLSYMNTEAFF
V gene: TRBV7-2; J gene: TRBJ1-6; CDR3 protein: CASSLGSSPLHF
V gene: TRBV7-6; J gene: TRBJ1-5; CDR3 protein: CASSSGQGYQPQHF
V gene: TRBV7-2; J gene: TRBJ1-2; CDR3 protein: CASSLTGVHGYTF
V gene: TRBV7-2; J gene: TRBJ2-7; CDR3 protein: CASSLNRHLEQYF